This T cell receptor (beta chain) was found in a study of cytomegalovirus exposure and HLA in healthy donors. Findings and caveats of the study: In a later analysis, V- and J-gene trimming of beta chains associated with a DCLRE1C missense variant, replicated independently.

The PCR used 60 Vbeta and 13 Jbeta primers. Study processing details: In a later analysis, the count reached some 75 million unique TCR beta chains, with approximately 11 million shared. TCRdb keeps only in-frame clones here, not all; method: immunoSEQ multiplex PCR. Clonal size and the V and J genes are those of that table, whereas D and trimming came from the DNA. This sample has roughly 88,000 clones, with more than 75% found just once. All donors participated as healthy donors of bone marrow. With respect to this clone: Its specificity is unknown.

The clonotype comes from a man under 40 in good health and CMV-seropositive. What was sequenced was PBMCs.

The CDR3 DNA reads TGTGCCAGCAGCTTAGTTCTAGAGACCCAGTACTTC. Translation gives CASSLVLETQYF. The chain combines TRBV7-9 with TRBJ2-5; unclear D gene. CDR1 and CDR2 (germline): SEHNR, FQNEAQ (reference sequence). Trimming stripped 1 base from V and 4 bases from J, with 4 bases between. The CDR3 is 12 amino acids.